This is a list of T cell receptor beta chains from one sample in a study of CXCR3-negative and CXCR3-positive naive CD8 T cells. TCRdb re-called the 5' RACE reads and catalogs CDR3 proteins one per entry, DNA excluded. The table lists around 130,000 distinct CDR3 sequences. The sequenced sample consisted of naive CXCR3+ CD8+ T cells from blood. All receptors come from a human donor in good health. Some clones in this sample may be carry-over from other donors' samples. The CDR3 runs from the conserved cysteine through the conserved F or W. The order of the fields is J gene, V gene, CDR3 protein.

TRBJ2-1 TRBV29-1 CSVDPWSVDRGSSYNEQFF
TRBJ2-1 TRBV7-8 CASSLAPQDGGNEQFF
TRBJ1-6 TRBV12-3/TRBV12-4 CASSQWGLDSPLHF
TRBJ2-3 TRBV7-8 CASSLVGGSTDTQYF
TRBJ1-5 TRBV7-2 CASSWGGVGNQPQHF
TRBJ2-3 TRBV5-1 CASSLAGEFTDTQYF
TRBJ2-7 TRBV28 CASNQGSAYEQYF
TRBJ1-2 TRBV5-4 CASSPNVPPDRISANYGYTF
TRBJ2-7 TRBV7-3 CASSPAASGRAEQYF
TRBJ2-7 TRBV28 CASSTTGTSGRSYEQYF
TRBJ2-7 TRBV12-5 CAVQPISYEQYF
TRBJ1-1 TRBV7-2 CASSWDRDLNTEAFF
TRBJ2-1 TRBV28 CASSQYGTSGRSYNEQFF
TRBJ2-1 TRBV29-1 CSVGASSYNEQFF
TRBJ2-7 TRBV20-1 CSARDGYEQYF
TRBJ2-1 TRBV27 CASSFEGSSYNEQFF
TRBJ2-4 TRBV29-1 CSVEDRREAKNIQYF
TRBJ2-5 TRBV3-1 CASSHYRTKAETQYF
TRBJ2-7 TRBV30 CAWNPGTGPYEQYF
TRBJ2-5 TRBV7-6 CASRRDDLETQYF
TRBJ2-1 TRBV4-1 CASSQDPGESSYNEQFF
TRBJ2-7 TRBV27 CASSLSGVGTPSYEQYF
TRBJ1-1 TRBV9 CASSVQGMGTEAFF
TRBJ1-2 TRBV10-3 CASRTDLGGYTF
TRBJ2-3 TRBV5-1 CASSLGEGRTQYF
TRBJ2-3 TRBV5-1 CASSLGTGASTDTQYF
TRBJ2-2 TRBV29-1 CSLDFEGNTGELFF
TRBJ2-5 TRBV6-2/TRBV6-3 CASSLSGWGTQYF
TRBJ2-7 TRBV7-9 CASSLGVNEQYF
TRBJ2-7 TRBV30 CAWSVARDSYEQYF
TRBJ2-7 TRBV5-1 CASSLAVAGGDEQYF
TRBJ2-1 TRBV4-1 CASSQPGLAGRGSYNEQFF
TRBJ1-5 TRBV29-1 CSVVLDFGSNQPQHF
TRBJ2-7 TRBV12-3/TRBV12-4 CASSLPLAGAGEQYF
TRBJ2-3 TRBV7-3 CASSHPNLDTQYF
TRBJ2-3 TRBV4-1 CASSQDLPGQGITDTQYF
TRBJ1-1 TRBV7-9 CASSFAVNTEAFF
TRBJ1-1 TRBV29-1 CSVEEVMDSMNTEAFF
TRBJ1-3 TRBV7-2 CASSYPGQGFSGNTIYF
TRBJ1-3 TRBV5-6 CASSLPGGEFSGNTIYF
TRBJ2-7 TRBV29-1 CSVVAEGYEQYF